This T cell receptor beta chain is drawn from a study of blood T cell repertoires in COVID-19. Study-wide context: The United States, Italy and Spain supplied acute and convalescent COVID-19 samples. PBMCs, B-cell-depleted T cells, or T cells were the source of the cDNA or gDNA that made up the material.

This clone was seen more than once but under ten times. In the original processing: Quantification of nucleated cells was approximated via reference gene primer amplification. Assay: immunoSEQ multiplex PCR; the TCRdb copy retains only in-frame clones and omits some. V and J calls and clone size come straight from that table; D and trimming were deduced from the DNA. Of over 200,000 clones in the sample, nearly 90% were seen once. V dropped 2 bases and J dropped 0 bases, with 12 bases sitting between them. This CDR3 comprises 15 residues. Germline CDR1 and CDR2: SGHDT and YYEEEE. The sample was peripheral blood. This receptor was taken from a young woman who had recovered from COVID-19. The genes are TRBV5-6 and TRBJ2-7; TRBD2 might be the D (5 bases). The CDR3, as DNA: TGTGCCAGCAGCTTAAAAGCGGTTCCCTCCTACGAGCAGTACTTC. Translation: CASSLKAVPSYEQYF.